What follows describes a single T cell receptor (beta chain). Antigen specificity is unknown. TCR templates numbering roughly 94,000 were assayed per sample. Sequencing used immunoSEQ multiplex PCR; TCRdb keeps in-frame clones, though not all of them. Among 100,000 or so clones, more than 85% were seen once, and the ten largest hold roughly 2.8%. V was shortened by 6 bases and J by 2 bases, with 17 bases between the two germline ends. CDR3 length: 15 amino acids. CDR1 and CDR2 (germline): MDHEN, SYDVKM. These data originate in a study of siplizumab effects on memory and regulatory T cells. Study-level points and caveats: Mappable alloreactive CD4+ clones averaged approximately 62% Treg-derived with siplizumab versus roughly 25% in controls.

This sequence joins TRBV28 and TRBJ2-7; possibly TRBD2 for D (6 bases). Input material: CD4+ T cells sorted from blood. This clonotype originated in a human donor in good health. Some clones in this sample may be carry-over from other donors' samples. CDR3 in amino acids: CASSFRGRITYEQYF. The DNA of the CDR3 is TGTGCCAGCAGCTTCCGGGGGAGGATCACCTACGAGCAGTACTTC.